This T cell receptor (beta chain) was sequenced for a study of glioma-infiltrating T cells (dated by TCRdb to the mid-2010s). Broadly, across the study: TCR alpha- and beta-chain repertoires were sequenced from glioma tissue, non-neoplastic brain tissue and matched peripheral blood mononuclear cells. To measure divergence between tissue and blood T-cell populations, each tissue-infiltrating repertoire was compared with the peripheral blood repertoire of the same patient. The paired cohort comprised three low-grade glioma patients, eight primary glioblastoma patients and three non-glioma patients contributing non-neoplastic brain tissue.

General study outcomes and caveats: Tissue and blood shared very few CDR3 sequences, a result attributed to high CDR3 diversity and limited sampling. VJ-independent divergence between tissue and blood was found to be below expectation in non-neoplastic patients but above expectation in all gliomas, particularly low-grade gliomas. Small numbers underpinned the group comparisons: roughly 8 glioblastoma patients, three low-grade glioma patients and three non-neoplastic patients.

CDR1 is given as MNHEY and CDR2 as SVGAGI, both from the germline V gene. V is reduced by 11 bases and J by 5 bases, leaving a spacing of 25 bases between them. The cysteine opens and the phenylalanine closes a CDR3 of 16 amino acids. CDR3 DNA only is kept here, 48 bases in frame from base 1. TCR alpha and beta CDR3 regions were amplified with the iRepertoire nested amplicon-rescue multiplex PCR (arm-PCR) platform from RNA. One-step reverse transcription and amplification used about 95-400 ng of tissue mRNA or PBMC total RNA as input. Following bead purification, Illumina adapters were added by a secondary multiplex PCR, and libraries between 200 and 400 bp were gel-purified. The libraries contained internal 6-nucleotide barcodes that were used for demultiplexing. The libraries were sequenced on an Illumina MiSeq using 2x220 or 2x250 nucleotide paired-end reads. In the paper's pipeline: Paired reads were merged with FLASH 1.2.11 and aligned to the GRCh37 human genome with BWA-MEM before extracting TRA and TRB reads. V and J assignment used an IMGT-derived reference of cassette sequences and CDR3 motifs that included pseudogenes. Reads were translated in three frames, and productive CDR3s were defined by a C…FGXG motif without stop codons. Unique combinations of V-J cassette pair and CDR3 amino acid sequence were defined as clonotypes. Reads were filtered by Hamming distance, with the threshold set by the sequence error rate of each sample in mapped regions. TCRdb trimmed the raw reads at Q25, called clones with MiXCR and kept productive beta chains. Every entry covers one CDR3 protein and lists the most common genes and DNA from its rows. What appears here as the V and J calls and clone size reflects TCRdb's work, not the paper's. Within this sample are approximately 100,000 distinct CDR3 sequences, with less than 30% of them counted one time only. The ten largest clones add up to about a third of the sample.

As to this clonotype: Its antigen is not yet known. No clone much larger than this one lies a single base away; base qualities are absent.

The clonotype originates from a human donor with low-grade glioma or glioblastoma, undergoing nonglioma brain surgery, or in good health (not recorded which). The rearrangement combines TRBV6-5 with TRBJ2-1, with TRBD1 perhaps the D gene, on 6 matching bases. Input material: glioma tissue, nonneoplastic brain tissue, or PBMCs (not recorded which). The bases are TGTGCCGGCATTTACTCCTGGACAGAGCAAAACAATGAGCAGTTCTTC. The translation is CAGIYSWTEQNNEQFF.